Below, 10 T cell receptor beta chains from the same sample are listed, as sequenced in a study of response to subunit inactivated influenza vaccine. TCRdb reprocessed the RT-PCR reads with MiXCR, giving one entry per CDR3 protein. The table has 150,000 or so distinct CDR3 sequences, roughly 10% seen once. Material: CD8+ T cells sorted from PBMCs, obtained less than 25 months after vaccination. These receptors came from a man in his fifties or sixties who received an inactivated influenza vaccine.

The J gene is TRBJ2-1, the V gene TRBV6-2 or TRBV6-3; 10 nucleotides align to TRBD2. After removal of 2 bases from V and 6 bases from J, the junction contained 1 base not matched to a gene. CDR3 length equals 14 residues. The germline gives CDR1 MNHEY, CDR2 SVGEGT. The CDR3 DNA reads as TGTGCCAGCAGTTACGGACTAGCGGTCAATGAGCAGTTCTTC. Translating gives CASSYGLAVNEQFF.

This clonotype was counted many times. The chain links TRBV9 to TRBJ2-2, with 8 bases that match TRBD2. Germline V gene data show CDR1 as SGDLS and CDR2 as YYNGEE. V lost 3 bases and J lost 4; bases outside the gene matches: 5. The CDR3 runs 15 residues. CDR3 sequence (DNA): TGTGCCAGCAGCGCGGGGGGGCTCTCCACCGGGGAGCTGTTTTTT. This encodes CASSAGGLSTGELFF.

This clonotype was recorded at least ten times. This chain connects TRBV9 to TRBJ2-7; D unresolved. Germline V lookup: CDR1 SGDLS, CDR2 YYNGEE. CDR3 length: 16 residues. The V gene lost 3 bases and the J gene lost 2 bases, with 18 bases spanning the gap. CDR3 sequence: CASSGNAKGPAYEQYF. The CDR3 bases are TGTGCCAGCAGCGGCAATGCAAAGGGCCCTGCCTACGAGCAGTACTTC.

The CDR3 sequence: CASSYSGHAYQQYF. The CDR3 DNA reads TGTGCCAGCAGTTACTCGGGACACGCTTATCAGCAGTACTTC. The genes are TRBV6-2 or TRBV6-3 and TRBJ2-7; TRBD1 is a possible D gene (6 bases). V was shortened by 0 bases and J by 8 bases, with 14 bases between the two germline ends. Germline V gene data show CDR1 as MNHEY and CDR2 as SVGEGT. CDR3 size: 14 residues.

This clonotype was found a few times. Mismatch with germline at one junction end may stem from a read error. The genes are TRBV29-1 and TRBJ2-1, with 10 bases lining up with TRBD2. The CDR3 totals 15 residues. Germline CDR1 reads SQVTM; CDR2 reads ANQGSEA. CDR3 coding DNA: TGCAGCGTCGAAGGGACTAGCGACCTTTACAATGAGCAGTTCTTC. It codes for CSVEGTSDLYNEQFF.

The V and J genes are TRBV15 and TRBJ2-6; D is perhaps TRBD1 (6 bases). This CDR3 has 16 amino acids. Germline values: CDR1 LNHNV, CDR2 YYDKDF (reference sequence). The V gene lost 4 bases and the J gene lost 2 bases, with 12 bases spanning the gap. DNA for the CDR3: TGTGCCACCAGCAAATACAGGGAACCTGGGGCCAACGTCCTGACTTTC. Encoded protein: CATSKYREPGANVLTF.

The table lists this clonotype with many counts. The CDR3 region has the DNA TGTGCCAGCAGTAGAGCGTACGAGCAGTACTTC. Protein product: CASSRAYEQYF. V is TRBV28 and J is TRBJ2-7; D call uncertain. Germline V lookup: CDR1 MDHEN, CDR2 SYDVKM. The V end was cut by 5 bases, the J end by 4 bases, with 6 bases between. The CDR3 is 11 residues long.

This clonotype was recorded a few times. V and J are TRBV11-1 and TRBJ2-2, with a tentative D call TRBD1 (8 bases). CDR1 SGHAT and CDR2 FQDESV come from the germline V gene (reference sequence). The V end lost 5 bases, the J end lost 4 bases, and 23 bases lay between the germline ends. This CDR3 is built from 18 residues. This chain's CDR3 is CASSPAPGGQAGTGELFF. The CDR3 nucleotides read TGTGCCAGCAGCCCAGCACCGGGGGGACAGGCCGGCACCGGGGAGCTGTTTTTT.

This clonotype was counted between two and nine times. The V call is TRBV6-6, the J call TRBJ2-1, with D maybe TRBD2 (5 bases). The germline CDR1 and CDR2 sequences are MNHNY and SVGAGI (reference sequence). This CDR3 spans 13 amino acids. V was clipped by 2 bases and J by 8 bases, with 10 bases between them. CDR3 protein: CASSYRGMDEQFF. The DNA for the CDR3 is TGTGCCAGCAGTTACCGGGGAATGGATGAGCAGTTCTTC.

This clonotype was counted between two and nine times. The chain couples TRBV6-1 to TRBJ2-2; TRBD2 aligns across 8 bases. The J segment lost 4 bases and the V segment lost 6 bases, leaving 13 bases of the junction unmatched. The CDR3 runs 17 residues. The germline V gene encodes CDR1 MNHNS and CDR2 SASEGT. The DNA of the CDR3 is TGTGCCAGCAGCCCTTTAGGGGCGGGGGGATTCACCGGGGAGCTGTTTTTT. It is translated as CASSPLGAGGFTGELFF.